This TCR beta chain was retrieved from a study of human T cells and chemical hapten exposure. This clonotype was seen repeatedly, ten times or more. Regarding time point: patch test 3, about 24 weeks after DPC sensitization. Documented treatment: therapeutic diphenylcyclopropenone sensitization with weekly scalp DPC. The CDR3 is 13 residues long. V gave up 3 bases and J gave up 1 base, with 6 bases separating them. The germline V gene encodes CDR1 MNHEY and CDR2 SMNVEV (reference sequence). TCRdb recomputed calls from the RACE reads with MiXCR, one row per CDR3 protein. Among roughly 200,000 distinct CDR3 sequences listed, roughly a quarter were seen once.

The material was whole blood, obtained in connection with sensitization to the hapten diphenylcyclopropenone (DPC). The sequence came from a woman aged 40 to 55 with alopecia areata. Some clones in this sample may be carry-over from other donors' samples. The rearrangement joins TRBV27 to TRBJ1-1; D unresolved. CDR3: CASSLSRNTEAFF. The CDR3 DNA reads as TGTGCCAGCAGTTTGAGTAGGAACACTGAAGCTTTCTTT.